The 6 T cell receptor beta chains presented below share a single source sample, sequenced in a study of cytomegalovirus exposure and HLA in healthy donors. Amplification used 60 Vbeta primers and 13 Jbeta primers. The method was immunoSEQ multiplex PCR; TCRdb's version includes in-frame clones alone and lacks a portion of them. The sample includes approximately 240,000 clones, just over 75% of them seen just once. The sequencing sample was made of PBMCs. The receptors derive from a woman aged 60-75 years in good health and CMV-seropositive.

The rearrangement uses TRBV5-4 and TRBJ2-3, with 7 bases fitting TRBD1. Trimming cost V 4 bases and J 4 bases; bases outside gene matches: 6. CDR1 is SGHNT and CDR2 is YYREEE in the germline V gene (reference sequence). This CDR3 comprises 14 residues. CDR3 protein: CASSPGTAADTQYF. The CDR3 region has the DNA TGTGCCAGCAGCCCTGGGACAGCGGCAGATACGCAGTATTTT.

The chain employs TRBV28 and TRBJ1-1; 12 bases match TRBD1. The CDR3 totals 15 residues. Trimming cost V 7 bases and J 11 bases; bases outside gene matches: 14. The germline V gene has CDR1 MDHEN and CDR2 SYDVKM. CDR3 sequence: CASNSGQGAGVGAFF. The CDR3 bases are TGTGCCAGCAACTCGGGACAGGGGGCGGGGGTCGGTGCTTTCTTT.

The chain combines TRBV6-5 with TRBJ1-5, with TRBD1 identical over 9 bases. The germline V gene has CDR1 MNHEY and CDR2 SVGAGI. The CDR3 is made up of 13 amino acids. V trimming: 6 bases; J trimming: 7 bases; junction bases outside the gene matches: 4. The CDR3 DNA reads TGTGCCAGCAGGGGACAGGGTGGGCAGCCCCAGCATTTT. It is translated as CASRGQGGQPQHF.

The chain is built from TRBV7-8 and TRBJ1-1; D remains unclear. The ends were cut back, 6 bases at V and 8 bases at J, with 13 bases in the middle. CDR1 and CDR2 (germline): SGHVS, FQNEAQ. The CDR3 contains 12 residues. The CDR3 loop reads CASSLGTLEAFF. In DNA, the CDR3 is TGTGCCAGCAGTCTCGGTACTCTAGAAGCTTTCTTT.

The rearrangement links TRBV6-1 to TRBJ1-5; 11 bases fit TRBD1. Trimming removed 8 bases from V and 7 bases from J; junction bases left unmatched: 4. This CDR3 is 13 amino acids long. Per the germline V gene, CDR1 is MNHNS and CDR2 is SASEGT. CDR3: CASRGTGGQPQHF. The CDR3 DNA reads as TGTGCCAGCCGGGGGACAGGGGGACAGCCCCAGCATTTT.

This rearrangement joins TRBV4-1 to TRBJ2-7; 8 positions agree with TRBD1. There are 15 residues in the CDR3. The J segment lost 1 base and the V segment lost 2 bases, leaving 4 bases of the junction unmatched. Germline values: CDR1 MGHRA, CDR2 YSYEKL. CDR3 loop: CASSQRQGNSYEQYF. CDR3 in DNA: TGCGCCAGCAGCCAAAGACAGGGGAATTCCTACGAGCAGTACTTC.